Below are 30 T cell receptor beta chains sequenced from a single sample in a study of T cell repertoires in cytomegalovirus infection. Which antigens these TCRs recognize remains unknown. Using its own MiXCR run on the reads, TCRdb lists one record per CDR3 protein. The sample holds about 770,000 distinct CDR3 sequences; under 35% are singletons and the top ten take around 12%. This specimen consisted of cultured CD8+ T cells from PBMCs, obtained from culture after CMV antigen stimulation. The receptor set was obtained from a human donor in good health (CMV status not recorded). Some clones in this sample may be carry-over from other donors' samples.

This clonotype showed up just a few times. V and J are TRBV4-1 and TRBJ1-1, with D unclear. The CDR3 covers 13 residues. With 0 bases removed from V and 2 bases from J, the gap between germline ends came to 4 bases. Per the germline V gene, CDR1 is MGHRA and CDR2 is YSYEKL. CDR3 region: CASSQDHNTEAFF. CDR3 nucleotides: TGCGCCAGCAGCCAAGATCATAACACTGAAGCTTTCTTT.

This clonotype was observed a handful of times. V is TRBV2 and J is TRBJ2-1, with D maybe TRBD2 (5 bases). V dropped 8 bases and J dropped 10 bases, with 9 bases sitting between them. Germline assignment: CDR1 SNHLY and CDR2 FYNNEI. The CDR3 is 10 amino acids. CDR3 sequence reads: CASPTGEQFF. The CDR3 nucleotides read TGTGCCAGCCCAACGGGGGAGCAGTTCTTC.

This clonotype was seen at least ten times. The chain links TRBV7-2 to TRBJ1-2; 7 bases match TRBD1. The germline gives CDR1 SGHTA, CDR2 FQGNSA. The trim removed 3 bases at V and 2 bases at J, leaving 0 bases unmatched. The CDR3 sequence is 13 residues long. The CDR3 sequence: CASSLGQNYGYTF. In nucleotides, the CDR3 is TGTGCCAGCAGCTTGGGACAGAACTATGGCTACACCTTC.

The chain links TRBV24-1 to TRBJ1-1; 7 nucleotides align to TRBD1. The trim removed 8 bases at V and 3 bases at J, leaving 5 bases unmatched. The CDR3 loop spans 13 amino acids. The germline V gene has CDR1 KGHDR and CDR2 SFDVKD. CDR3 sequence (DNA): TGTGCCACCAAGGACAGGCTGGACACTGAAGCTTTCTTT. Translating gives CATKDRLDTEAFF.

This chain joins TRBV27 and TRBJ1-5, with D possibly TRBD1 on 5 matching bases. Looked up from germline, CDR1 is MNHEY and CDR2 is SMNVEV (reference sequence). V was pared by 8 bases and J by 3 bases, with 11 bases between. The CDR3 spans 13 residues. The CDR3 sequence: CASGGDFNQPQHF. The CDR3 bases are TGTGCCAGCGGGGGGGACTTCAATCAGCCCCAGCATTTT.

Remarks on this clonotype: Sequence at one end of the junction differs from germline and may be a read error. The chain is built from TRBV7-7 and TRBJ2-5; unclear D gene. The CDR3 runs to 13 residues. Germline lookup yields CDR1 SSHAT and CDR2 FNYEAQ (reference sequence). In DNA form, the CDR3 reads TGTGCTAGCAGCTTAAGAGCATCCCAGACCCAGTACTTC. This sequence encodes CASSLRASQTQYF.

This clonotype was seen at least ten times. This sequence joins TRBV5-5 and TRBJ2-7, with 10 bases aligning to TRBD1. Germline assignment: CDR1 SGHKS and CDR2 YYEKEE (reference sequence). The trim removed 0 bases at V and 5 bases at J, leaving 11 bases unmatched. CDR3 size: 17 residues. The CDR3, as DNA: TGTGCCAGCAGCTTGGTGCCCTCCGGGACAGGGGTACACGAGCAGTACTTC. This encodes CASSLVPSGTGVHEQYF. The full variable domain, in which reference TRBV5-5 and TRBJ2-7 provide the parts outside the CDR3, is DAGVTQSPTHLIKTRGQQVTLRCSPISGHKSVSWYQQVLGQGPQFIFQYYEKEERGRGNFPDRFSARQFPNYSSELNVNALLLGDSALYLCASSLVPSGTGVHEQYFGPGTRLTVT.

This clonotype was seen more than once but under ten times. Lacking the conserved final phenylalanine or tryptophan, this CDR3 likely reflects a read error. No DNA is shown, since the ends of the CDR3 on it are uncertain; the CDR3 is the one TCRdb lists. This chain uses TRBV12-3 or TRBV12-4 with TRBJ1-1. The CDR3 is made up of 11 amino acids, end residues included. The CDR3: CATGVMAFFEV.

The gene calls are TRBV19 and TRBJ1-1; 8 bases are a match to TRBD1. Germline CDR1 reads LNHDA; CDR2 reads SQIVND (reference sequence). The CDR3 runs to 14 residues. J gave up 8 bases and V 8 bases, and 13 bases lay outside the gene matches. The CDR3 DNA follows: TGTGCCAGTGCTTTTCCGGGACAGGCAAAGGAAGCTTTCTTT. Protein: CASAFPGQAKEAFF.

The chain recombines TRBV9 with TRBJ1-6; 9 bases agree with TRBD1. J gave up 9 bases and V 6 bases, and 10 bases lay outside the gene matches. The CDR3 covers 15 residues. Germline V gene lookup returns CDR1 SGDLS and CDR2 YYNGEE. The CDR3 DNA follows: TGTGCCAGCATCCCCCCACAGGGGGCCGGTTCACCCCTCCACTTT. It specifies CASIPPQGAGSPLHF. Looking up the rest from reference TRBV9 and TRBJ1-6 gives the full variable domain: DSGVTQTPKHLITATGQRVTLRCSPRSGDLSVYWYQQSLDQGLQFLIQYYNGEERAKGNILERFSAQQFPDLHSELNLSSLELGDSALYFCASIPPQGAGSPLHFGNGTRLTVT.

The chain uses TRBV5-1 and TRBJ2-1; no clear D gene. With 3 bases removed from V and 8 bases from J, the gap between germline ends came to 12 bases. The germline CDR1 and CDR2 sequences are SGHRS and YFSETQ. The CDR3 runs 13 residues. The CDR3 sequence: CASSSDQPHEQFF. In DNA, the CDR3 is TGCGCCAGCAGCTCCGACCAGCCCCATGAGCAGTTCTTC.

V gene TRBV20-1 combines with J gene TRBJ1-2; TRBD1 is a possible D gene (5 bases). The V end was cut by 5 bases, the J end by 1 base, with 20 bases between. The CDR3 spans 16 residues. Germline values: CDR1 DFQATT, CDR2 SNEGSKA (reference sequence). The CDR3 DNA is TGCAGTGCTTATCCTCCGGGACTGCCGATTAACTATGGCTACACCTTC. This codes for CSAYPPGLPINYGYTF.

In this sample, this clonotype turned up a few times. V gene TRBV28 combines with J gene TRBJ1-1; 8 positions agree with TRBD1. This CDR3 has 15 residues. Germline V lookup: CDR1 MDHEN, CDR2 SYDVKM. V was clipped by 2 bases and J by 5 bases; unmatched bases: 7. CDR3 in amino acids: CASSLGQGQRTEAFF. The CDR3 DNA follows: TGTGCCAGCAGTTTAGGACAGGGTCAGAGGACTGAAGCTTTCTTT.

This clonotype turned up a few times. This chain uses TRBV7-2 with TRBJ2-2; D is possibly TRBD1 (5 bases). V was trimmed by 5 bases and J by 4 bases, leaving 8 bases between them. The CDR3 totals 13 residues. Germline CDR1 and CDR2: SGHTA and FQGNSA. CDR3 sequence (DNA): TGTGCCAGCAGCGCTCAGGGCACCGGGGAGCTGTTTTTT. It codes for CASSAQGTGELFF.

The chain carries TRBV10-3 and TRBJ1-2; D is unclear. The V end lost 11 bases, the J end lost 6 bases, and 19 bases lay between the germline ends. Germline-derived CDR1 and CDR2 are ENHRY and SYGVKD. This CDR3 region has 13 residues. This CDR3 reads CAVLLGGRDGYTF. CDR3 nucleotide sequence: TGTGCCGTCCTTTTAGGCGGAAGGGATGGCTACACCTTC.

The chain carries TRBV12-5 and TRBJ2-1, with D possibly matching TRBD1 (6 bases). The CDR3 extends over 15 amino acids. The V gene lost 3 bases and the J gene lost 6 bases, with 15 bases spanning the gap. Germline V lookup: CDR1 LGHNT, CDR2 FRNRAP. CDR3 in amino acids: CASGLQGLGANEQFF. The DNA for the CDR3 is TGTGCTAGTGGTTTACAGGGCCTCGGTGCCAATGAGCAGTTCTTC.

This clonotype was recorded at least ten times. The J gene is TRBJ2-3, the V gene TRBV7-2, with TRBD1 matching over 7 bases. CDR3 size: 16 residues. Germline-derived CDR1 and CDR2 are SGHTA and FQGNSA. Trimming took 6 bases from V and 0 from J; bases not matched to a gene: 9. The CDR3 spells CASSQGVYSSTDTQYF. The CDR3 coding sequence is TGTGCCAGCAGTCAGGGGGTCTATTCTAGCACAGATACGCAGTATTTT.

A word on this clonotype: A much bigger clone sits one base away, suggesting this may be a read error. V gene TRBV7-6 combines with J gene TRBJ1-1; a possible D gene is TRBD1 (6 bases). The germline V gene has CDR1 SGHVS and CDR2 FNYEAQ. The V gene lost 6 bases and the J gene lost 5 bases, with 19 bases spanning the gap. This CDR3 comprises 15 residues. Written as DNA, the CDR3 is TGTGCCAGCAGACCATCCATGGGGGGCCGGACTGAAGCTTTCTTT. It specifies CASRPSMGGRTEAFF.

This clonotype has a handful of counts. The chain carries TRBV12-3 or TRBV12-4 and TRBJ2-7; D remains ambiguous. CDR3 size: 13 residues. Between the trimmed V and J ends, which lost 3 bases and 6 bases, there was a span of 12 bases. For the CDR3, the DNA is TGTGCCAGCAGTTTGGCATTCCGAGGCGAGCAGTACTTC. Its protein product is CASSLAFRGEQYF.

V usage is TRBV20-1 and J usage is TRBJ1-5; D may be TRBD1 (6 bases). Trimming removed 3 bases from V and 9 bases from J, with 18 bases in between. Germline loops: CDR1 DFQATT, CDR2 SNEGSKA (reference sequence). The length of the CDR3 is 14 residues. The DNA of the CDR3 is TGCAGTGCTAGCCATTCCGAGGGGGTGGGGCCCCAGCATTTT. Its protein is CSASHSEGVGPQHF.

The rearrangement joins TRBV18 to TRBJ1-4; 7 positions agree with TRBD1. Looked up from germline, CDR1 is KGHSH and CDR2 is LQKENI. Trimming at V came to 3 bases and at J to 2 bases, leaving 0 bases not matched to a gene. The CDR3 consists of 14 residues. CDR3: CASSPGQTNEKLFF. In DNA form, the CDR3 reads TGTGCCAGCTCACCGGGACAGACTAATGAAAAACTGTTTTTT.

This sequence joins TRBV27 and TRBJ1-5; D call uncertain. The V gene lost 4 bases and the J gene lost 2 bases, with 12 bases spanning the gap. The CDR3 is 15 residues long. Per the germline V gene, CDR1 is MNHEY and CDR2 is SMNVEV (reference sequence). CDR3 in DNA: TGTGCCAGCAGTTCCTTCCCGTGGGGCAATCAGCCCCAGCATTTT. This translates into CASSSFPWGNQPQHF.

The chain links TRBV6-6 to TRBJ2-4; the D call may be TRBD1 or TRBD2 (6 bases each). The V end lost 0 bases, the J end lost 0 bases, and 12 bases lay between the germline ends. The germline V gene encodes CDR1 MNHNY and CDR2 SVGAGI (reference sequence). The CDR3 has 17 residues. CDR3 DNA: TGTGCCAGCAGTTACTCGATGGGGGGCATAGCCAAAAACATTCAGTACTTC. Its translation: CASSYSMGGIAKNIQYF.

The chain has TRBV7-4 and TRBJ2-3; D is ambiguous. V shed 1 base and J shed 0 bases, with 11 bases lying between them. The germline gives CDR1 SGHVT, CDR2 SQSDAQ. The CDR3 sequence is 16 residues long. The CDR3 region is CASSLVSGSSTDTQYF. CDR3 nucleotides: TGTGCCAGCAGCTTAGTATCCGGCTCAAGCACAGATACGCAGTATTTT.

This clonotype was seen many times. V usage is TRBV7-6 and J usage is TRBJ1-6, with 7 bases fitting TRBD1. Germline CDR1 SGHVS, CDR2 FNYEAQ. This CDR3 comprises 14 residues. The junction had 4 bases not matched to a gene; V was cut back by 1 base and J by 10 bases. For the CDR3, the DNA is TGTGCCAGCAGCTTAGGGCAGGGGGTCTCACCCCTCCACTTT. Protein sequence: CASSLGQGVSPLHF.

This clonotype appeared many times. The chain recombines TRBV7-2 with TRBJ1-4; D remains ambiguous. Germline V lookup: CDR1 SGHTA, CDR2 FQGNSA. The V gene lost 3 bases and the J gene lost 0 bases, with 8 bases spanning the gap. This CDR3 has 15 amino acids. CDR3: CASSLDGATNEKLFF. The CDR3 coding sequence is TGTGCCAGCAGCTTGGACGGTGCAACTAATGAAAAACTGTTTTTT.

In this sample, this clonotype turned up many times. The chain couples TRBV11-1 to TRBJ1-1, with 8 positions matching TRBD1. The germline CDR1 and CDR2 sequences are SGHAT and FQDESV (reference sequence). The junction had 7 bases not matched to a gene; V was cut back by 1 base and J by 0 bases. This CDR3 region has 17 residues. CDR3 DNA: TGTGCCAGCAGCTTAGGACTCGGACAGGGATTGAACACTGAAGCTTTCTTT. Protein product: CASSLGLGQGLNTEAFF.

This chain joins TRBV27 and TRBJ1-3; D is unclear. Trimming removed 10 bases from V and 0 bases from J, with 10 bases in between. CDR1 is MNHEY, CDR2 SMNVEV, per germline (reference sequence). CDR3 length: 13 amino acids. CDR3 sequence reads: CATSSDSGNTIYF. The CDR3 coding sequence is TGTGCCACCTCCTCAGACTCTGGAAACACCATATATTTT.

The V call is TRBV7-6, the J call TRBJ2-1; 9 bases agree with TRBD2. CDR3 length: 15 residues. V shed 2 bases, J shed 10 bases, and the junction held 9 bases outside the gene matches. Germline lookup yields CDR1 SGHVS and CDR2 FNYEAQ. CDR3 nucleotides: TGTGCCAGCAGCTTATCGGCTAGCGGGGAAGACGAGCAGTTCTTC. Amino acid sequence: CASSLSASGEDEQFF.

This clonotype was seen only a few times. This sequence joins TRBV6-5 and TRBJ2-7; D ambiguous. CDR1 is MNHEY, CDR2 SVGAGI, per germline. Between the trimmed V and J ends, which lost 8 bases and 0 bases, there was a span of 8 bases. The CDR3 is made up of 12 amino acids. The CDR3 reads CASRGNSYEQYV. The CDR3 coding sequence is TGTGCCAGCCGCGGAAACTCCTACGAGCAGTACGTC.